Listed below are T cell receptor beta chains from one sample, sequenced in a study of T cells after yellow fever vaccination. TCRdb redid the calling of the 5' RACE reads with MiXCR, one entry per CDR3 protein. The sample has about 630,000 distinct CDR3 sequences; around 12% are singletons. The source material was PBMCs, sampled on the day of the yellow fever booster vaccination. Receptors originate from a man aged 25 to 40 who received the YFV17D yellow fever vaccine. Each CDR3 is given with its conserved first and last residue. A D gene is named only where the DNA matches it firmly. The size of a clone is reported for some rows only, either as once, few or many, or as a class for expanded clones.

V gene	D gene	J gene	clone size	CDR3 DNA	CDR3 protein
TRBV20-1	.	TRBJ2-3	.	TGCAGTTCCCCCCACCCTCCGGGTTTAGATACGCAGTATTTT	CSSPHPPGLDTQYF
TRBV5-1	TRBD1	TRBJ2-1	few	TGCGCCAGCAGCGCCCGGGACAGGGTAAATGAGCAGTTCTTC	CASSARDRVNEQFF
TRBV5-1	TRBD1	TRBJ2-7	many	TGCGCCAGCAGCTCCGGGACAGGGATCGTCGAGCAGTACTTC	CASSSGTGIVEQYF
TRBV10-3	TRBD1	TRBJ2-5	few	TGTGCCATCAGTGATGGGACAGGGGGTAAAACGGGTTGGACCCAGTACTTC	CAISDGTGGKTGWTQYF
TRBV9	TRBD1	TRBJ1-6	few	TGTGCCAGCAGCGTAGGGGGGACAGTTAATTCACCCCTCCACTTT	CASSVGGTVNSPLHF
TRBV7-6	.	TRBJ2-7	.	TGTGCCAGCAGCCCAATCGTTCGGCGAACCCGTCTTACCTACGAGCAGTACTTC	CASSPIVRRTRLTYEQYF
TRBV20-1	TRBD2	TRBJ2-1	few	TGCAGTGCTTCTCCCCTAGCGGGAGAATTGAATGAGCAGTTCTTC	CSASPLAGELNEQFF
TRBV6-2/TRBV6-3	TRBD1	TRBJ2-2	many	TGTGCCAGCAGCGGGGGGACAGGGCGTAACGGGGAGCTGTTTTTT	CASSGGTGRNGELFF
TRBV9	TRBD2	TRBJ2-1	many	TGTGCCACAGAACCTCTAGCGGGCGCCTACAATGAGCAGTTCTTC	CATEPLAGAYNEQFF
TRBV7-3	.	TRBJ2-5	few	TGTGCCAGCAGCTCCGGGATGAAAGAGACCCAGTACTTC	CASSSGMKETQYF
TRBV14	TRBD1	TRBJ2-7	.	TGTGCCAGCAGCCAAGGGATCGGGACAGATAGGAACTTC	CASSQGIGTDRNF
TRBV6-2/TRBV6-3	.	TRBJ1-5	.	TGTGCCAGCAGTCGATCGGGGGAGAGCAATCAGCCCCAGCATTTT	CASSRSGESNQPQHF
TRBV6-5	.	TRBJ2-3	.	TGTGCCAGCAGTTATTCAGGGACGACAACAGATACGCAGTATTTT	CASSYSGTTTDTQYF
TRBV30	.	TRBJ1-4	.	TGTGCCTGGAGATCGGCGGGGATGGGGGGGTATGAAAAACTGTTTTTT	CAWRSAGMGGYEKLFF
TRBV7-2	.	TRBJ1-1	.	TGTGCCAGCAGCCACTTTAAATTGAACACTGAAGCTTTCTTT	CASSHFKLNTEAFF
TRBV7-6	TRBD1	TRBJ2-7	few	TGTGCCAGCAGCCCGGACAGGGTATTCTACGAGCAGTACTTC	CASSPDRVFYEQYF
TRBV4-3	TRBD2	TRBJ2-1	.	TGCGCCAGCAGCCAGGAACTAGCGGGAGGTCTGGTCTACAATGAGCAGTTCTTC	CASSQELAGGLVYNEQFF
TRBV5-6	.	TRBJ1-5	.	TGTGCCAGCAGCTGGGGAGGGACTCCAGGGCAGCCCCAGCATTTT	CASSWGGTPGQPQHF
TRBV20-1	.	TRBJ2-2	few	TGCAGTGCTAGAGAGGAGGAGCTGTTTTTT	CSAREEELFF
TRBV5-1	.	TRBJ2-7	.	TGCGCCAGCAGCTTGGCCGGTGGGCCTCAGGCCGAGCAGTACTTC	CASSLAGGPQAEQYF
TRBV9	TRBD2	TRBJ2-3	few	TGTGCCAGCAGCGGGCTAGCGGGGTCTAGCACAGATACGCAGTATTTT	CASSGLAGSSTDTQYF
TRBV25-1	TRBD1	TRBJ2-1	.	TGTGCCAGCTTCCGCCGTTGTGACAGGGGGCTCGGTGAGCAGTTCTTC	CASFRRCDRGLGEQFF
TRBV15	.	TRBJ2-5	.	TGTGCCACCAGCAGAGTGCGGACAACCCAAGAGACCCAGTACTTC	CATSRVRTTQETQYF
TRBV7-2	.	TRBJ2-3	.	TGTGCCAGCAGCCCAACCACAGGTTCTAGCACAGATACGCAGTATTTT	CASSPTTGSSTDTQYF
TRBV7-6	.	TRBJ1-4	.	TGTGCCAGCAGCCCCAAAGACGGTGGTGCAACTAATGAAAAACTGTTTTTT	CASSPKDGGATNEKLFF
TRBV9	.	TRBJ2-5	many	TGTGCCAGCATCATAGGCAGGGACGGAAAAGAGACCCAGTACTTC	CASIIGRDGKETQYF
TRBV5-1	TRBD2	TRBJ2-2	.	TGCGCCAGCAGGCCCTTAGCGGGAGGGCCTTACGGGGAGCTGTTTTTT	CASRPLAGGPYGELFF
TRBV6-1	TRBD2	TRBJ2-7	few	TGTGCCAGCAGGGCCGGGACTAGCGTCTCCTACGAGCAGTACTTC	CASRAGTSVSYEQYF
TRBV7-2	.	TRBJ1-2	many	TGTGCCTCTAGGGCACAATCCTATGGCTACACCTTC	CASRAQSYGYTF
TRBV20-1	.	TRBJ2-1	many	TGCAGTGCTACCAGGGCTGATGAGCAGTTCTTC	CSATRADEQFF
TRBV7-6	TRBD1	TRBJ2-2	few	TGTGCCAGCAGCTGGACAGGGGCCACCGGGGAGCTGTTTTTT	CASSWTGATGELFF
TRBV11-2	.	TRBJ2-7	.	TGTGCCAGCACCTCCAATGTCCACGAGCAGTACTTC	CASTSNVHEQYF
TRBV5-1	.	TRBJ2-1	few	TGCGCCAGCAGCTTGGTGCGGGATACCTACAATGAGCAGTTCTTC	CASSLVRDTYNEQFF
TRBV20-1	.	TRBJ2-7	.	TGCAGTGCTCCTCCTACCGCCTCCTACGAGCAGTACTTC	CSAPPTASYEQYF
TRBV20-1	.	TRBJ1-5	few	TGCAGTGCTAGAGATCTTGGGGACAACTATAGCAATCAGCCCCAGCATTTT	CSARDLGDNYSNQPQHF